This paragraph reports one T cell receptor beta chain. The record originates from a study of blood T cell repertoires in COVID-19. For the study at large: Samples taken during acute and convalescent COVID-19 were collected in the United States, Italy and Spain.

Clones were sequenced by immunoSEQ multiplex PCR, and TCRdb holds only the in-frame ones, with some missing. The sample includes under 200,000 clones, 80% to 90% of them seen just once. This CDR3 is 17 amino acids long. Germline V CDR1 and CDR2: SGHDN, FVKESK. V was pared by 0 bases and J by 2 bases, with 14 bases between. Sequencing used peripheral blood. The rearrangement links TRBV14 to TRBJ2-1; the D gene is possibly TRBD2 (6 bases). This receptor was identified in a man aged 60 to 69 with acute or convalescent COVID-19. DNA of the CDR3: TGTGCCAGCAGCCAAGAATGGGGGAGGACCCCCTACAATGAGCAGTTCTTC. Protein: CASSQEWGRTPYNEQFF.